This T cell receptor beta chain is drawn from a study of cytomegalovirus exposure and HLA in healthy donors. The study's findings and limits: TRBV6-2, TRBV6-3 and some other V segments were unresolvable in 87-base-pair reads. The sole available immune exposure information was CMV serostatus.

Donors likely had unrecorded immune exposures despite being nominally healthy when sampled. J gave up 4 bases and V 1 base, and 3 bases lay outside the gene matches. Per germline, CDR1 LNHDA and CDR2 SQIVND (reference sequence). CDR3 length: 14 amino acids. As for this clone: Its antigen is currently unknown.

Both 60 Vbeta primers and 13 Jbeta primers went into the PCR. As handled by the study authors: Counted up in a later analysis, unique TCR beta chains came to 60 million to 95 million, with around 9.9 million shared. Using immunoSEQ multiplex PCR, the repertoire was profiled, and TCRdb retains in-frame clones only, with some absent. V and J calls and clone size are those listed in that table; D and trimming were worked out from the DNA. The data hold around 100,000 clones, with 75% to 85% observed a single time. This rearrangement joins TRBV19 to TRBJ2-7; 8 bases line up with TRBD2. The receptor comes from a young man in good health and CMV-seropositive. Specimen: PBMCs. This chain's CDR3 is CASSIAQREYEQYF. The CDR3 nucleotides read TGTGCCAGTAGTATAGCTCAGCGGGAGTACGAGCAGTACTTC.